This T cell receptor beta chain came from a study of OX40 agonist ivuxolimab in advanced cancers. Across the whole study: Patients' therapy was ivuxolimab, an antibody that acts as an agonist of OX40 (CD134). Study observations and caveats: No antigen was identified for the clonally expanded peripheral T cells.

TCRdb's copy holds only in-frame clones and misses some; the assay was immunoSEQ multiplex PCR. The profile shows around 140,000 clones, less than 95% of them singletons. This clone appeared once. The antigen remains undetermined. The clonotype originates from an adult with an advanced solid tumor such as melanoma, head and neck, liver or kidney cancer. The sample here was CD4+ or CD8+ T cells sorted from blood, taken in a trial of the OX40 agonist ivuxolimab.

This CDR3 reads CASNLNTGELFF. The CDR3 DNA follows: TGTGCCAGCAACTTGAACACCGGGGAGCTGTTTTTT. The chain is built from TRBV7-2 and TRBJ2-2; no firm D call. Looked up from germline, CDR1 is SGHTA and CDR2 is FQGNSA. V shed 7 bases and J shed 1 base, with 4 bases lying between them. CDR3 length: 12 amino acids.